This is a list of T cell receptor beta chains from one sample in a study of blood T cell repertoires in COVID-19. The table came from immunoSEQ multiplex PCR; TCRdb's copy has only in-frame clones and leaves some out. This table holds approximately 210,000 clones, less than 85% found once. The sample taken for sequencing was peripheral blood. These receptors all come from a woman of 80 years or more with acute or convalescent COVID-19. CDR3s include the opening cysteine and the closing phenylalanine or tryptophan.

CDR3	V	length
CATSRERSGGDTQYF	TRBV15	15
CASSSQGSSPLHF	TRBV7-2	13
CASSEDRTLIGQYF	TRBV6-1	14
CASSPARREAFF	TRBV3-1/TRBV3-2	12
CASSEGHSGNTIYF	TRBV19	14
CASRSTGGFDQPQHF	TRBV19	15
CASSQEGRTEAFF	TRBV3-1/TRBV3-2	13
CASSLQQGNTEAFF	TRBV4-3	14
CASSSDTDTQYF	TRBV11-1	12
CASIPGWVNTEAFF	TRBV7-8	14
CASSTGLAGSEQFF	TRBV19	14
CASSLQGIGHEQFF	TRBV7-2	14
CASLSGVQETQYF	TRBV12-3/TRBV12-4	13
CASSLSGGATDTQYF	TRBV7-2	15
CASSLGGSLSEQYF	TRBV28	14
CASSRAGTEAFF	TRBV7-3	12
CATSRGLAWEQYF	TRBV15	13
CASSVGGGSEAFF	TRBV9	13
CASSYGRGTLHF	TRBV6-5	12
CACRGTGNTEAFF	TRBV2	13
CASSLGRAGNIQYF	TRBV7-2	14
CASSQGWQTYNEQFF	TRBV14	15
CASSQEGLAGSYEQYF	TRBV4-2	16
CASSPRQVWGLGDEQFF	TRBV27	17
CASSKRLQGAGTEAFF	TRBV7-2	16
CASSPNLLAYPSGANVLTF	TRBV7-7	19
CASSPPGQTGAFF	TRBV18	13
CASSLLTGSNEKLFF	TRBV5-1	15
CASSRQDSYEQYF	TRBV7-8	13
CASSLGLALMESQYF	TRBV6-5	15
CASSPPDRAYNEQFF	TRBV18	15
CASSYIRGPRGSPLHF	TRBV6-5	16
CASSQTSGVVGEQFF	TRBV7-2	15
CASSEVTGVAGYTF	TRBV6-1	14
CASSLDAGVRSPLHF	TRBV5-1	15
CASRQALSEKLFF	TRBV3-1/TRBV3-2	13
CATSFGRGQGYTF	TRBV24-1	13
CASSSHGNQPQHF	TRBV7-9	13
CASSVVSASSYNEQFF	TRBV9	16
CSGGGVGGYTF	TRBV29-1	11
CASSANPNRGGNSPLHF	TRBV5-8	17
CASSFDRAYGYTF	TRBV5-8	13
CASSLRTGNTIYF	TRBV19	13
CASSPGTSGFSEQYF	TRBV13	15
CATSGPRTNTGELFF	TRBV24-1	15
CASSPGGGTGSNEKLFF	TRBV28	17
CASSIITGESGELFF	TRBV19	15
CASSQGLAQPQHF	TRBV12-3/TRBV12-4	13